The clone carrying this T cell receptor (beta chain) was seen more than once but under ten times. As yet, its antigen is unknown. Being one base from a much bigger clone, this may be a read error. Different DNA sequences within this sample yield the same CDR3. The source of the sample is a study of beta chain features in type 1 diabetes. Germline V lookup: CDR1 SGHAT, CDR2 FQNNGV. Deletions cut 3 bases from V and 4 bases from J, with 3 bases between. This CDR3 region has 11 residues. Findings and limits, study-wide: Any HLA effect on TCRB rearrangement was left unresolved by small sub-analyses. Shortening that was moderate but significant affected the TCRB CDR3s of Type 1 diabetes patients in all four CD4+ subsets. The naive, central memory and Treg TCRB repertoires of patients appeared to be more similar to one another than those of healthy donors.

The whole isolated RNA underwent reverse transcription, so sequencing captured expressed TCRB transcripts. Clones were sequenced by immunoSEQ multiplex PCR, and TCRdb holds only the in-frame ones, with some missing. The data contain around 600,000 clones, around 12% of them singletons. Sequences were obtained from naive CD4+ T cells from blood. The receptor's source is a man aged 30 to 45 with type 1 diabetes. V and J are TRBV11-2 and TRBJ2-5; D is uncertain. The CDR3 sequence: CASSFGETQYF. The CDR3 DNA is TGTGCCAGCAGCTTCGGAGAGACCCAGTACTTC.